This TCR beta chain was retrieved from a study of cytomegalovirus exposure and HLA in healthy donors. Study-level results: As a later analysis showed, a missense DCLRE1C variant was linked to trimming of TCR beta V- and J-genes. Available immune exposure information was restricted to CMV serostatus only. A few CMV-associated chains proved CMV antigen-specific in vitro. Excluded: some indistinguishable V segments such as TRBV6-2 and TRBV6-3.

PCR involved 60 Vbeta and 13 Jbeta primers. Assay: immunoSEQ multiplex PCR; the TCRdb copy retains only in-frame clones and omits some. This table lists 70,000 or so clones. Details on this clone: Its cognate antigen is unknown.

The J segment lost 4 bases and the V segment lost 6 bases, leaving 13 bases of the junction unmatched. Germline V gives CDR1 LNHDA, CDR2 SQIVND (reference sequence). This CDR3 comprises 16 residues. The TCR comes from a boy between 10 and 17 years old in good health and CMV-seronegative. The gene calls are TRBV19 and TRBJ1-2, with 8 nucleotides matching TRBD1. The sequencing sample was made of PBMCs. CDR3 coding DNA: TGTGCCAGTAGAGGTGGCGGGACAGGCGACATCTATGGCTACACCTTC. It is translated as CASRGGGTGDIYGYTF.